One and the same sample provided the 3 T cell receptor beta chains below, sequenced in a study of blood T cell repertoires in COVID-19. Libraries were prepared by immunoSEQ multiplex PCR; TCRdb keeps only in-frame clonotypes and omits some of them. The sample shows over 250,000 clones, approximately 83% of them seen only once. The sample taken for sequencing was peripheral blood. All receptors derive from a woman in her seventies with acute or convalescent COVID-19.

The V call is TRBV6-5, the J call TRBJ2-1; D gene ambiguous. The ends were cut back, 4 bases at V and 9 bases at J, with 16 bases in the middle. The CDR3 is 14 residues long. Germline CDR1 MNHEY, CDR2 SVGAGI. The CDR3, as DNA: TGTGCCAGCAGTTTAGTGAGTGGGCTGGGTGAGCAGTTCTTC. This codes for CASSLVSGLGEQFF.

The chain couples TRBV7-8 to TRBJ1-6; D is uncertain. Trimming cost V 2 bases and J 7 bases, with 18 bases left between them. Germline V lookup: CDR1 SGHVS, CDR2 FQNEAQ. The CDR3 is made up of 17 amino acids. CDR3 DNA: TGTGCCAGCAGCTTACCCCACCTAGTTGGCGCGAATTCACCCCTCCACTTT. Translating gives CASSLPHLVGANSPLHF.

The rearrangement joins TRBV27 to TRBJ1-1; 7 positions match TRBD1. After removal of 6 bases from V and 1 base from J, the junction contained 5 bases not matched to a gene. This CDR3 spans 14 amino acids. CDR1 is MNHEY and CDR2 is SMNVEV in the germline V gene (reference sequence). The CDR3 nucleotides are TGTGCCAGCAGGCGACAGGGCCCGAACACTGAAGCTTTCTTT. Protein: CASRRQGPNTEAFF.